These T cell receptor beta chains were read from a single sample in a study of graft-versus-host responses after intestinal transplantation. Data came from immunoSEQ multiplex PCR; TCRdb stores just in-frame clones and leaves some out. The data hold 60,000 to 75,000 clones, with 89% observed a single time. The antigens for these receptors are not known. Sequenced here: unstimulated CD8+ T cells sorted from spleen or lymph node cells, sampled before intestinal transplant. The receptors were gathered from a human donor who received an intestinal transplant. CDR3s include the opening cysteine and the closing phenylalanine or tryptophan. D genes are given only for firm matches. Clone size appears in some rows only: once, few, many, or a class for an expanded clone.

J | D | size | V | DNA | CDR3
TRBJ2-7 | . | . | TRBV4-1 | TGCGCCAGCAGCCAAGCCCGAGTCTGGTCCCTCCACGAGCAGTACTTC | CASSQARVWSLHEQYF
TRBJ1-1 | . | . | TRBV18 | TGTGCCAGCTCACCATTTTACAGTTCGGTCCCGAAGAACACTGAAGCTTTCTTT | CASSPFYSSVPKNTEAFF
TRBJ2-3 | TRBD2 | few | TRBV19 | TGTGCCAGTAGTATCGGGGGGGCCGCAGATACGCAGTATTTT | CASSIGGAADTQYF
TRBJ2-5 | TRBD2 | . | TRBV11-2 | TGTGCCAGCAGCGCCGGGGGGGAGACCCAGTACTTC | CASSAGGETQYF
TRBJ2-7 | TRBD1 | . | TRBV5-6 | TGTGCCAGCAGCGTTGGACAGGCGTACGAGCAGTACTTC | CASSVGQAYEQYF
TRBJ2-2 | . | . | TRBV30 | TGTGCCTGGAGTGGGACATCTGTCACCGGGGAGCTGTTTTTT | CAWSGTSVTGELFF
TRBJ2-1 | TRBD2 | . | TRBV19 | TGTGCCAGAGAGCGGGGGGGACTTCGCGAATATGAGCAGTTCTTC | CARERGGLREYEQFF
TRBJ1-2 | . | . | TRBV20-1 | TGCAGTGCTAGGGGAGAGGGACACTACACCTTC | CSARGEGHYTF
TRBJ2-7 | . | . | TRBV9 | TGTGCCAGCAGCCCCGGCGAGGGACTCTCCTACGAGCAGTACTTC | CASSPGEGLSYEQYF
TRBJ2-7 | TRBD2 | . | TRBV20-1 | TGCAGTCCCGGACTAGCCGACGAGCAGTACTTC | CSPGLADEQYF
TRBJ2-5 | TRBD2 | few | TRBV27 | TGTGCCAGCAGTCAATTAGCGGGGGGGCCTTACGAGACCCAGTACTTC | CASSQLAGGPYETQYF
TRBJ2-1 | . | . | TRBV5-6 | TGTGCCAGCAGCTCAGGGGTTTCCTACAATGAGCAGTTCTTC | CASSSGVSYNEQFF
TRBJ2-7 | TRBD1 | . | TRBV15 | TGTGCCACCAGCAGAGATCTCTTTGAAGGGACAGGTCGCTACGAGCAGTACTTC | CATSRDLFEGTGRYEQYF